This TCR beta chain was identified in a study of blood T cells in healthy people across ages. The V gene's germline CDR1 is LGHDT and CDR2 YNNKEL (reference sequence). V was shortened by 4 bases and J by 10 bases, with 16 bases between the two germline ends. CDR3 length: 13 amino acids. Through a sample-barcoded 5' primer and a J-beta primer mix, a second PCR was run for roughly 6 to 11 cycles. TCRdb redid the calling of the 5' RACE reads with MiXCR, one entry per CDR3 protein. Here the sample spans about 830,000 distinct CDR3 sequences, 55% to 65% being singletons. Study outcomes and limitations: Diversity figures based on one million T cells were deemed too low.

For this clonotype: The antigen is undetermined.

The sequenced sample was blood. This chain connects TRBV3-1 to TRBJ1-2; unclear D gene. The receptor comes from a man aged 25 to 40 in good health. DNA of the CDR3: TGTGCCAGCAGCCTAGAAGGAGATGGGTTCTACACCTTC. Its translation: CASSLEGDGFYTF.